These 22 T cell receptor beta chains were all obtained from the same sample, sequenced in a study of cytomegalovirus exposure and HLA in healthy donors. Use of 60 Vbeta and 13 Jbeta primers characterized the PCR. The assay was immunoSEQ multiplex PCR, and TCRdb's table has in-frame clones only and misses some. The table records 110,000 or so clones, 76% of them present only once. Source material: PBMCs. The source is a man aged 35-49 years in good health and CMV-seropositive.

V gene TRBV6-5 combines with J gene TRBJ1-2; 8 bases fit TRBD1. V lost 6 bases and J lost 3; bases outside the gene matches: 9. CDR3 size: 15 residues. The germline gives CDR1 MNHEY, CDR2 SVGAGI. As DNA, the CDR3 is TGTGCCAGCAGGTCGACAGGGGCCTCGGACTATGGCTACACCTTC. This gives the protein CASRSTGASDYGYTF.

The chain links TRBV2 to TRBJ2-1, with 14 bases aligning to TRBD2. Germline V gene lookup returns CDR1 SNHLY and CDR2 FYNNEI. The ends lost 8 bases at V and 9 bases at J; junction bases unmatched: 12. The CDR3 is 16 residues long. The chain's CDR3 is CASGRLAGGLAGEQFF. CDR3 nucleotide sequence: TGTGCCAGCGGAAGACTAGCGGGGGGGCTGGCGGGTGAGCAGTTCTTC.

CDR3 amino acids: CASSSEAEETQYF. CDR3 in DNA: TGTGCCAGCAGCTCCGAGGCGGAGGAGACCCAGTACTTC. The chain joins TRBV5-5 to TRBJ2-5; D ambiguous. V was trimmed by 3 bases and J by 5 bases, leaving 11 bases between them. In germline, CDR1 is SGHKS, CDR2 YYEKEE (reference sequence). The CDR3 has 13 residues. The variable domain in full, with the rest retrieved from reference TRBV5-5 and TRBJ2-5, is DAGVTQSPTHLIKTRGQQVTLRCSPISGHKSVSWYQQVLGQGPQFIFQYYEKEERGRGNFPDRFSARQFPNYSSELNVNALLLGDSALYLCASSSEAEETQYFGPGTRLLVL.

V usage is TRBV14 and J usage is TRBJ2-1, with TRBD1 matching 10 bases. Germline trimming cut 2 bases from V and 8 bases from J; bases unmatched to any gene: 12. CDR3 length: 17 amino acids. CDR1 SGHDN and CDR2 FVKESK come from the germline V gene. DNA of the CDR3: TGTGCCAGCAGCCAAACGCCGGGGACAGGGGCTCTCCATGAGCAGTTCTTC. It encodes CASSQTPGTGALHEQFF. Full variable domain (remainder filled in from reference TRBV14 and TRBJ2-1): EAGVTQFPSHSVIEKGQTVTLRCDPISGHDNLYWYRRVMGKEIKFLLHFVKESKQDESGMPNNRFLAERTGGTYSTLKVQPAELEDSGVYFCASSQTPGTGALHEQFFGPGTRLTVL.

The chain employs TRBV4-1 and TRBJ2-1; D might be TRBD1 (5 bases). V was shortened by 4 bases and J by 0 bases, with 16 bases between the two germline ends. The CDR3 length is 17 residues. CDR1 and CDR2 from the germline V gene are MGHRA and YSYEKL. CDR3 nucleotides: TGCGCCAGCAGCCCCCTTGGGGCCGGCGGCTCCTACAATGAGCAGTTCTTC. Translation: CASSPLGAGGSYNEQFF.

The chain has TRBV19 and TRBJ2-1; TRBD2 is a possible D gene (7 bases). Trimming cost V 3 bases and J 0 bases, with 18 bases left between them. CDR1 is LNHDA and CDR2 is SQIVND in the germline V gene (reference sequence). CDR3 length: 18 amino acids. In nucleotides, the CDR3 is TGTGCCAGTAGTATCTGGGAACAGGGCGGGAGCTCCTACAATGAGCAGTTCTTC. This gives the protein CASSIWEQGGSSYNEQFF.

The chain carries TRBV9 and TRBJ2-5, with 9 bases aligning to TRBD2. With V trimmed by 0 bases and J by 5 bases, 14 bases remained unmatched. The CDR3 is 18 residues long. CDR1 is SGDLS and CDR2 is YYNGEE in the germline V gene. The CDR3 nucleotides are TGTGCCAGCAGCGTAGAATCTCATGGCGGGAGGGCCCGGGAGACCCAGTACTTC. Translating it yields CASSVESHGGRARETQYF.

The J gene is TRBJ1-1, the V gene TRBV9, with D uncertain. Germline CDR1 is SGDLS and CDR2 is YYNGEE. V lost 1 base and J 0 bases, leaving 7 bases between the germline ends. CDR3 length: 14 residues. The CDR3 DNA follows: TGTGCCAGCAGCGTAACAGTGTTGAACACTGAAGCTTTCTTT. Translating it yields CASSVTVLNTEAFF.

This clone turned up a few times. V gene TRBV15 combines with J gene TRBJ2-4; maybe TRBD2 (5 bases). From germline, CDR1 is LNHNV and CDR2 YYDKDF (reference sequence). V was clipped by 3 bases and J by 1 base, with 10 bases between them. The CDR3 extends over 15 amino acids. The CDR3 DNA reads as TGTGCCACCAGCAGTAACAGAGGGGCCAAAAACATTCAGTACTTC. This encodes CATSSNRGAKNIQYF.

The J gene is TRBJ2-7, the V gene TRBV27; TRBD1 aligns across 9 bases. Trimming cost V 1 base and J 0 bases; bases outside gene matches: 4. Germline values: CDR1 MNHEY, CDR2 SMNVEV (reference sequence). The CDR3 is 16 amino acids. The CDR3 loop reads CASSLFWGQGSYEQYF. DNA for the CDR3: TGTGCCAGCAGTTTATTCTGGGGACAGGGCTCCTACGAGCAGTACTTC.

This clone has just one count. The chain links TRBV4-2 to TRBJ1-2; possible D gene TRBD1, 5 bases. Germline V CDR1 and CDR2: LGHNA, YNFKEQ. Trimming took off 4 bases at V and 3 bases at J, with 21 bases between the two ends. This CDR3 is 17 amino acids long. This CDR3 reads CASSLGLRARVDYGYTF. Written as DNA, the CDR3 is TGTGCCAGCAGCCTGGGATTAAGAGCCAGGGTGGACTATGGCTACACCTTC.

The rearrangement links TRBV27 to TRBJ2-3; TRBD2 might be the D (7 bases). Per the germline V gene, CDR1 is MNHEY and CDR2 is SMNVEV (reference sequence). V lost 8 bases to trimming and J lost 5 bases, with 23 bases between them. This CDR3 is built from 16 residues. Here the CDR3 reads CASSRGGGSGEDTQYF. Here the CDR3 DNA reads TGTGCCAGCTCGCGTGGGGGCGGGAGTGGTGAAGATACGCAGTATTTT.

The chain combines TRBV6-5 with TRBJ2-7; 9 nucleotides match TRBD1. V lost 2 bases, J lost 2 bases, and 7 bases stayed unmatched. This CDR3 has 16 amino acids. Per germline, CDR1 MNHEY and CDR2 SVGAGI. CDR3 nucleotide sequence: TGTGCCAGCAGTTACGGGACAGGGTTTGTTCCCTACGAGCAGTACTTC. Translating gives CASSYGTGFVPYEQYF.

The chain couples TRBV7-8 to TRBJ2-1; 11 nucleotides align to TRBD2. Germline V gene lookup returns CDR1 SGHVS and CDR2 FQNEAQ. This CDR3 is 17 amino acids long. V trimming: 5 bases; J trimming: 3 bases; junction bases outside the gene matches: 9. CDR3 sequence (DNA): TGTGCCAGCAGCCCCATGAGACTAGCGGGATACTACAATGAGCAGTTCTTC. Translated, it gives CASSPMRLAGYYNEQFF.

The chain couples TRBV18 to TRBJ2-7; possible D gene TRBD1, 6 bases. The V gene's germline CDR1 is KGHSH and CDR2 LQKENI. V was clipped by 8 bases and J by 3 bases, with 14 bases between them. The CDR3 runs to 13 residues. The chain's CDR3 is CASQTGQNYEQYF. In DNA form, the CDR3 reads TGTGCCAGCCAAACAGGACAGAACTACGAGCAGTACTTC.

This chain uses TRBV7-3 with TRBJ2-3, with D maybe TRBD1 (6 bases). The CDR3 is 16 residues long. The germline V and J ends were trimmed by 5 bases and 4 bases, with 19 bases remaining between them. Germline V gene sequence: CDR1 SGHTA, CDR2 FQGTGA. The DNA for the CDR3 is TGTGCCAGCAGCAACTATACCGACAGGAGGCCAGATACGCAGTATTTT. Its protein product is CASSNYTDRRPDTQYF.

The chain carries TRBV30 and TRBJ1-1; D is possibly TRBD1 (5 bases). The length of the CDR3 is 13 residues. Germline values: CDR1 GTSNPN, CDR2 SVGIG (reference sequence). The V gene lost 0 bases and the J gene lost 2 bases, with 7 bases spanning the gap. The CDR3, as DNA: TGTGCCTGGAGTGTACAGGTCAACACTGAAGCTTTCTTT. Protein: CAWSVQVNTEAFF.

This CDR3 is CASSLVSGTYEQYF. Here the CDR3 DNA reads TGTGCCAGCAGTTTAGTTAGCGGTACCTACGAGCAGTACTTC. V is TRBV28 and J is TRBJ2-7; a weak D match, TRBD2 (6 bases). The V end was cut by 2 bases, the J end by 2 bases, with 10 bases between. Germline lookup yields CDR1 MDHEN and CDR2 SYDVKM. This CDR3 contains 14 residues.

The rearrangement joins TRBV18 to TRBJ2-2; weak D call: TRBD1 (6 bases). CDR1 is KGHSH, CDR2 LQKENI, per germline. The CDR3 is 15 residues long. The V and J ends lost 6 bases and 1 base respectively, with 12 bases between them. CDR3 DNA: TGTGCCAGCTCTCCCGACAGGTTGAACACCGGGGAGCTGTTTTTT. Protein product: CASSPDRLNTGELFF.

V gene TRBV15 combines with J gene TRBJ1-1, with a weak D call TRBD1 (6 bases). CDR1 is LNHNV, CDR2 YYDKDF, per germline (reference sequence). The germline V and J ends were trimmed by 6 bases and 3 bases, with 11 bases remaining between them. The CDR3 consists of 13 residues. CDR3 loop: CATRGAGDTEAFF. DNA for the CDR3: TGTGCCACCAGGGGAGCAGGGGACACTGAAGCTTTCTTT.

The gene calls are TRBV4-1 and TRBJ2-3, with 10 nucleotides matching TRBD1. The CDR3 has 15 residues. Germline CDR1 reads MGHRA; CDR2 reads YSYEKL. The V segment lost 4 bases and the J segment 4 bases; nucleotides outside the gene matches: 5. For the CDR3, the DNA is TGCGCCAGCAGCCTTAAGGGGACAGGGGCAGATACGCAGTATTTT. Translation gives CASSLKGTGADTQYF.

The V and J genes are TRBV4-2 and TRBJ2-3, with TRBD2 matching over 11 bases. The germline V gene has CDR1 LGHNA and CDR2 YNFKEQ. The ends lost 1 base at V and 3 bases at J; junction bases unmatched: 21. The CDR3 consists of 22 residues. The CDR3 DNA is TGTGCCAGCAGCCAAGTCCTAGCGGGGGGTGGGTTTTATGGGGAGGTGACAGATACGCAGTATTTT. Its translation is CASSQVLAGGGFYGEVTDTQYF.